This T cell receptor (beta chain) was sequenced for a study of shared clonotypes between healthy human individuals. As for the study in general: Each donor's CD4 naive and CD4 memory cells filled three plates apiece, CD8 naive two, and CD8 memory one.

Naivety among CD8 cells was defined by CD45RO negativity and positive CCR7 selection, thereby excluding terminally differentiated effector memory CD45RA+ cells. TCRdb's copy holds only in-frame clones and misses some; the assay was immunoSEQ multiplex PCR. The data contain about 2 million clones, about 95% of them singletons. Germline V gene sequence: CDR1 LNHDA, CDR2 SQIVND (reference sequence). The CDR3 extends over 14 amino acids. V was trimmed by 3 bases and J by 0 bases, leaving 9 bases between them. A remark on this clone: The same CDR3 arises from other DNA sequences in this sample as well.

The receptor was isolated from a man aged 18 to 35 in good health. Sequencing used naive CD8+ T cells sorted from blood. The chain links TRBV19 to TRBJ2-7, with D unclear. CDR3 nucleotide sequence: TGTGCCAGTAGTATCGGACGGAGCTCCTACGAGCAGTACTTC. Protein product: CASSIGRSSYEQYF.